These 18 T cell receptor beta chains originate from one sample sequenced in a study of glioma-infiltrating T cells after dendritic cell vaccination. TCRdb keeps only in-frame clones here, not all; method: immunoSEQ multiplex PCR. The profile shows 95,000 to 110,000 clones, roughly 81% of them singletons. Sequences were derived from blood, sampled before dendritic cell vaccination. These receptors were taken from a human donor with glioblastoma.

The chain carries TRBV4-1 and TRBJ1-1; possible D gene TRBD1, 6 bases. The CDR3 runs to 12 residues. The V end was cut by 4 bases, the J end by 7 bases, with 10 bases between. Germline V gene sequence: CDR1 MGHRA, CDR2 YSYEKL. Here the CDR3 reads CASSLGGVEAFF. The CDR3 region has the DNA TGCGCCAGCAGCCTAGGGGGGGTTGAAGCTTTCTTT.

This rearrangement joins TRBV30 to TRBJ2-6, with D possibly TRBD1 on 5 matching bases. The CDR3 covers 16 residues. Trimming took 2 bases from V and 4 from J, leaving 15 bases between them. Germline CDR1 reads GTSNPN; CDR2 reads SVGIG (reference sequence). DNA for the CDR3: TGTGCCTGGAGTCCTTCGATGGGGCTGGGGGCCAACGTCCTGACTTTC. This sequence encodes CAWSPSMGLGANVLTF.

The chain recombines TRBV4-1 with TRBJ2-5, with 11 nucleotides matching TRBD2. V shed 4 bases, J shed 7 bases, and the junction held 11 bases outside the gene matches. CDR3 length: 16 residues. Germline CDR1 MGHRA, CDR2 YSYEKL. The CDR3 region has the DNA TGCGCCAGCAGCCTTAGACTAGCGGGGACTTTTGGGACCCAGTACTTC. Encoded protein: CASSLRLAGTFGTQYF.

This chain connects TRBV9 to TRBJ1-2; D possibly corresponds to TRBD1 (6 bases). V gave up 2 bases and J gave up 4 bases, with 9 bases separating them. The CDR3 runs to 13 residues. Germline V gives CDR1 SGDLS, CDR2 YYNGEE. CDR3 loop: CASSVRGGYGYTF. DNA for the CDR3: TGTGCCAGCAGCGTTAGAGGGGGCTATGGCTACACCTTC.

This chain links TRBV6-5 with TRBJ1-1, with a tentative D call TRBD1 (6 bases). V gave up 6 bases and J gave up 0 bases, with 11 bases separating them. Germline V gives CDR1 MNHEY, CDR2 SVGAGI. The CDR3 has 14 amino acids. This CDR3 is CASRRAGVNTEAFF. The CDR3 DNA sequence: TGTGCCAGCAGGAGGGCAGGGGTGAACACTGAAGCTTTCTTT.

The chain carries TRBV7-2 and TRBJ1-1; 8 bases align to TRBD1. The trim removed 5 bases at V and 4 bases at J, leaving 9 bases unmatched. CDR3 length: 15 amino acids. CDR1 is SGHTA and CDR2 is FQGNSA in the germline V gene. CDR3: CASSLRQGLGTEAFF. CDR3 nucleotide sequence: TGTGCCAGCAGCCTAAGACAGGGGCTAGGCACTGAAGCTTTCTTT.

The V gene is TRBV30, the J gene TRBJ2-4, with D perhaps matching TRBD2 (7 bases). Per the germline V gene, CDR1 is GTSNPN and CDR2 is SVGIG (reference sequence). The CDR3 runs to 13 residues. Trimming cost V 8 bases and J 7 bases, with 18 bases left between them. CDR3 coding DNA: TGTGCCGGTGGGGGGGGGCCTTTGAACATTCAGTACTTC. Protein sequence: CAGGGGPLNIQYF.

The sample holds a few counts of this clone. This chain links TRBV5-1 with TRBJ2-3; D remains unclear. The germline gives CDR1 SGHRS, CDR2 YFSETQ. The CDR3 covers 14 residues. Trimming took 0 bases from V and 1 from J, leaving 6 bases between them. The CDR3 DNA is TGCGCCAGCAGCTTGGGACTGGGCACAGATACGCAGTATTTT. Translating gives CASSLGLGTDTQYF.

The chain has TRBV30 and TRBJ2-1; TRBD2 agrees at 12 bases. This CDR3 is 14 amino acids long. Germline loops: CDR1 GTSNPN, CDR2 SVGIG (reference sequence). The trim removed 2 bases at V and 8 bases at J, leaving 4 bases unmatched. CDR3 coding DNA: TGTGCCTGGAGTCCTAGCGGGGGGGCCTATGAGCAGTTCTTC. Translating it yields CAWSPSGGAYEQFF.

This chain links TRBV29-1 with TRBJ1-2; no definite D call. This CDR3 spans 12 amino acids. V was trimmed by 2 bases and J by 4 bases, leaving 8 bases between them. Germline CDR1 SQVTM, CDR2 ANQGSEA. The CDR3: CSVERSSYGYTF. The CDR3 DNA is TGCAGCGTTGAAAGATCGAGCTATGGCTACACCTTC. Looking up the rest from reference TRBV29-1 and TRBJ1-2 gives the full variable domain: SAVISQKPSRDICQRGTSLTIQCQVDSQVTMMFWYRQQPGQSLTLIATANQGSEATYESGFVIDKFPISRPNLTFSTLTVSNMSPEDSSIYLCSVERSSYGYTFGSGTRLTVV.

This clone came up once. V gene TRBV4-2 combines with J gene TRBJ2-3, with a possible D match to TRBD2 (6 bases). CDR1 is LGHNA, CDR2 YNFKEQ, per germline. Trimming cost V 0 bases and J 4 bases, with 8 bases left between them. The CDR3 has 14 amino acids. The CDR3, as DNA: TGTGCCAGCAGCCAAGATAGGAGGGCAGATACGCAGTATTTT. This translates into CASSQDRRADTQYF.

This CDR3 is CASSLDRADTQYF. CDR3 nucleotide sequence: TGCGCCAGCAGCTTGGACAGGGCAGATACGCAGTATTTT. The V gene is TRBV5-1, the J gene TRBJ2-3, with TRBD1 as a possible D gene (6 bases). This CDR3 region has 13 residues. Germline values: CDR1 SGHRS, CDR2 YFSETQ. V lost 0 bases to trimming and J lost 4 bases, with 6 bases between them. Supplemented by reference TRBV5-1 and TRBJ2-3, the full variable domain reads KAGVTQTPRYLIKTRGQQVTLSCSPISGHRSVSWYQQTPGQGLQFLFEYFSETQRNKGNFPGRFSGRQFSNSRSEMNVSTLELGDSALYLCASSLDRADTQYFGPGTRLTVL.

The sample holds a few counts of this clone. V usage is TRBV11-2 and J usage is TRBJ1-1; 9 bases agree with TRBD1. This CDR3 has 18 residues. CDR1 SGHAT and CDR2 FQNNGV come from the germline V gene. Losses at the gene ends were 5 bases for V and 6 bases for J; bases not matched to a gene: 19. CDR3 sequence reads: CASSQAYNWDRDVPEAFF. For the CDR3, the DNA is TGTGCCAGCAGCCAAGCGTATAACTGGGACAGGGACGTTCCTGAAGCTTTCTTT.

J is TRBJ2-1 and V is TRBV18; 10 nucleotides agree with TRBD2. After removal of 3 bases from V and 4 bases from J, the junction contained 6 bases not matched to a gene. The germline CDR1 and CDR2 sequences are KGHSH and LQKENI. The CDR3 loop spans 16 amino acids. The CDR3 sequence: CASSPGLAERYNEQFF. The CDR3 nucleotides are TGTGCCAGCTCACCCGGACTAGCGGAGAGATACAATGAGCAGTTCTTC.

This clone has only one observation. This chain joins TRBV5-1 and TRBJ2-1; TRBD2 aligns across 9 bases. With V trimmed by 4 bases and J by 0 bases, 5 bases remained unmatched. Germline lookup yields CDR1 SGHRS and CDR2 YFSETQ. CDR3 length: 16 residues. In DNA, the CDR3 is TGCGCCAGCAGCGGATTAGCGGGGGCCTCCTACAATGAGCAGTTCTTC. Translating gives CASSGLAGASYNEQFF.

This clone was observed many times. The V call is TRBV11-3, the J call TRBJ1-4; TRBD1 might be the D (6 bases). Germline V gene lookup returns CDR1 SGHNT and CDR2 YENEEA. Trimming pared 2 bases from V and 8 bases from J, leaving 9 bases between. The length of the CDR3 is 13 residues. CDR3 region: CASSLSGDEKLFF. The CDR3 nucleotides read TGTGCCAGCAGCTTATCAGGGGACGAAAAACTGTTTTTT.

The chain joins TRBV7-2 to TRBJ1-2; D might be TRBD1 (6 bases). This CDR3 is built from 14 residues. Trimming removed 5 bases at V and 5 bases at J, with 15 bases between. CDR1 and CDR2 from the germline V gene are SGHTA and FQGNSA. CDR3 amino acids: CASSPSGTSYGYTF. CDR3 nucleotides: TGTGCCAGCAGCCCCTCCGGGACATCTTATGGCTACACCTTC.

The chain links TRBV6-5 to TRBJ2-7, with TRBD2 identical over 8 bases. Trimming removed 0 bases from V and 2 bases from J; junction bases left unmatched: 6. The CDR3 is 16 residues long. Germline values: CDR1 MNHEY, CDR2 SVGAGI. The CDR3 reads CASSYSSSGRPYEQYF. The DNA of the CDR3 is TGTGCCAGCAGTTACTCGTCTAGCGGGCGACCCTACGAGCAGTACTTC.